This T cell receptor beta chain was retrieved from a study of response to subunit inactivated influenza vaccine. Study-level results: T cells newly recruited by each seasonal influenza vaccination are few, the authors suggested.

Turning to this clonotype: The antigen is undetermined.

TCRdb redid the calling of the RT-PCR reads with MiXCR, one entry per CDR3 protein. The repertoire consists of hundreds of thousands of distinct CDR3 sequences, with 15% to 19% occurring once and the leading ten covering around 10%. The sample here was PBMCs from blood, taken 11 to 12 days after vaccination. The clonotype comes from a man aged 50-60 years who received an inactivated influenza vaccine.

Here the CDR3 reads CASSVSTSGPDTQYF. The CDR3 DNA reads TGTGCCAGCAGCGTATCGACTAGCGGGCCAGATACGCAGTATTTT. This rearrangement joins TRBV9 to TRBJ2-3; TRBD2 matches 10 bases. Germline V gives CDR1 SGDLS, CDR2 YYNGEE. The length of the CDR3 is 15 residues. Unmatched junction bases numbered 3, after V lost 1 base and J lost 4 bases.